A selection of T cell receptor beta chains follows, all from one sample in a study of T cell responses to AZD1222 COVID-19 vaccine. Method: immunoSEQ multiplex PCR; TCRdb's copy keeps in-frame clones and lacks some. In the table there are around 130,000 clones, roughly 93% of which are singletons. Sequenced here: peripheral blood, sampled on day 0 of AZD1222 vaccination. The receptors originated from an adult in good health. Each CDR3 is given with its conserved first and last residue. Each record gives: J gene, D gene, clone size, V gene, CDR3 DNA, CDR3 protein. D genes are given only for firm matches. For some rows the clone size is stated as once, few or many, or as a class when expanded; others skip it.

TRBJ1-2 | TRBD1 | . | TRBV5-1 | TGCGCCAGCAGCCTATCTTTAACAGGGGGAGGCTACACCTTC | CASSLSLTGGGYTF
TRBJ2-7 | . | . | TRBV5-1 | TGCGCCAGCAGCTTGGAGCCGGGACTCCGAGAGGACGAGCAGTACTTC | CASSLEPGLREDEQYF
TRBJ2-2 | . | . | TRBV5-4 | TGTGCCAGCAGCTTGGAAGGAGGCTCCATTTCCGGGGAGCTGTTTTTT | CASSLEGGSISGELFF
TRBJ1-3 | . | . | TRBV9 | TGTGCCAGCAGCGTAGGACAGGACCCTTCTGGAAACACCATATATTTT | CASSVGQDPSGNTIYF
TRBJ2-7 | TRBD2 | few | TRBV5-4 | TGTGCCAGCAGCCCGACTAGCGGGAGGTTCGACGAGCAGTACTTC | CASSPTSGRFDEQYF
TRBJ2-6 | . | . | TRBV7-3 | TGTGCCAGCAGCTTAAAAGGGGGGGCCAACGTCCTGACTTTC | CASSLKGGANVLTF
TRBJ1-4 | TRBD1 | once | TRBV5-1 | TGCGCCAGCAGCTTGGATTTGGGGACAGGGGGCAGGGTTGAAAAACTGTTTTTT | CASSLDLGTGGRVEKLFF
TRBJ1-1 | TRBD1 | once | TRBV27 | TGTGCCAGCAGTTTATTGGGCAGGGGGGCCACTGAAGCTTTCTTT | CASSLLGRGATEAFF
TRBJ1-2 | . | . | TRBV19 | TGTGCCAGTAGTATAGAAGTGCGGGCGGATGGCTACACCTTC | CASSIEVRADGYTF
TRBJ1-1 | . | . | TRBV21-1 | TGTGCCAGCACCTATGACAGGGGAGGAGATACTGAAGCTTTCTTT | CASTYDRGGDTEAFF
TRBJ2-2 | TRBD2 | . | TRBV5-1 | TGCGCCAGCGGGGAGGTGCCCAGCGGGAGGCCTAACACCGGGGAGCTGTTTTTT | CASGEVPSGRPNTGELFF
TRBJ2-3 | . | . | TRBV7-2 | TGTGCCAGCAGCTTAGAAGGGGCCAGGGGCACAGATACGCAGTATTTT | CASSLEGARGTDTQYF
TRBJ1-5 | TRBD1 | . | TRBV28 | TGTGCCAGCAGCAATGACAGGGTTGGAGGCAATCAGCCCCAGCATTTT | CASSNDRVGGNQPQHF
TRBJ1-5 | . | . | TRBV28 | TGTGCCAGCAAGTCCGGCGGTCAGCCCCAGCATTTT | CASKSGGQPQHF
TRBJ1-5 | . | . | TRBV5-1 | TGCGCCAGCAGCCCCTCGGGGGTGAGCAATCAGCCCCAGCATTTT | CASSPSGVSNQPQHF
TRBJ1-2 | . | . | TRBV27 | TGTGCCAGCTCCGTGGGTCGTCGATTCGATGGCTACACCTTC | CASSVGRRFDGYTF
TRBJ1-3 | . | . | TRBV19 | TGTGCCAGTAGTATCTCGGCCAACCCTTTCGGAAACACCATATATTTT | CASSISANPFGNTIYF
TRBJ1-6 | . | . | TRBV28 | TGTGCCAGCAGTTTACTGGGACTAAATTCACCCCTCCACTTT | CASSLLGLNSPLHF
TRBJ2-3 | TRBD2 | . | TRBV7-8 | TGTGCCAGCAGCCCCCAGACTAGCGGCTCTTACACAGATACGCAGTATTTT | CASSPQTSGSYTDTQYF
TRBJ2-1 | TRBD2 | . | TRBV6-1 | TGTGCCAGCAGTGGTCTAGCGGGAGGGCTTGTGGGTGAGCAGTTCTTC | CASSGLAGGLVGEQFF
TRBJ1-2 | . | . | TRBV28 | TGTGCCAGCAGTGGAGTTAACTATGGCTACACCTTC | CASSGVNYGYTF
TRBJ1-5 | . | . | TRBV5-1 | TGCGCCAGCCGACTCACTAGCAATCAGCCCCAGCATTTT | CASRLTSNQPQHF
TRBJ1-4 | TRBD1 | . | TRBV7-8 | TGTGCCAGCAGCTTACAGGGGGTGGGTGAAAAACTGTTTTTT | CASSLQGVGEKLFF
TRBJ1-1 | . | . | TRBV13 | TGTGCCAGCAGCAAAGACGGAGGGACTGAAGCTTTCTTT | CASSKDGGTEAFF
TRBJ1-2 | . | . | TRBV18 | TGTGCCAGCTCACCACAAGAAGGGCGTTCGGGAGGCTACACCTTC | CASSPQEGRSGGYTF
TRBJ1-6 | TRBD1 | . | TRBV28 | TGTGCCAGCACCCTACGGACAGGGGGCGTGGATTCACCCCTCCACTTT | CASTLRTGGVDSPLHF
TRBJ1-5 | . | . | TRBV6-2/TRBV6-3 | TGTGCCAGCAGTTTGTCAGGGGTGGGGAGCAATCAGCCCCAGCATTTT | CASSLSGVGSNQPQHF
TRBJ2-1 | TRBD2 | . | TRBV5-1 | TGCGCCAGCAGCATTCTAGCGGGAGAAGGGAATGAGCAGTTCTTC | CASSILAGEGNEQFF
TRBJ2-7 | TRBD1 | . | TRBV7-6 | TGTGCCAGCAGCTCGACAGGGGGCAGTTTCTCCGAGCAGTACTTC | CASSSTGGSFSEQYF
TRBJ2-4 | TRBD2 | once | TRBV3-1/TRBV3-2 | TGTGCCAGCAGTCCTTATACTAGCGGGAGCGTTTACATTCAGTACTTC | CASSPYTSGSVYIQYF
TRBJ2-7 | TRBD2 | . | TRBV7-2 | TGTGCCAGCAGCTTAGCGGGAGGGATCGACGAGCAGTACTTC | CASSLAGGIDEQYF
TRBJ1-2 | . | . | TRBV28 | TGTGCCAGCTCAAAATTTCTTAATGGCGGCTACACCTTC | CASSKFLNGGYTF
TRBJ2-3 | TRBD2 | . | TRBV28 | TGTGCCACCCGATTCACGCGGGAGAGATGGGACACAGATACGCAGTATTTT | CATRFTRERWDTDTQYF
TRBJ1-1 | . | . | TRBV18 | TGTGCCAGCTCCCCCGGACAGCCGGTGAACACTGAAGCTTTCTTT | CASSPGQPVNTEAFF
TRBJ1-5 | . | . | TRBV20-1 | TGCAGTGCTTCCAGGGATCAGCCCCAGCATTTT | CSASRDQPQHF
TRBJ2-2 | TRBD2 | . | TRBV19 | TGTGCCAGTAGTATCGTTGCGGGAGGGCCGTCGAACACCGGGGAGCTGTTTTTT | CASSIVAGGPSNTGELFF
TRBJ2-6 | . | . | TRBV20-1 | TGCAGTGCTAGTAGCGGTTCGCACTCTGGGGCCAACGTCCTGACTTTC | CSASSGSHSGANVLTF
TRBJ1-4 | . | . | TRBV5-6 | TGTGCCAGCAGCTTGGCGGGGGCAGGGTCAAATGAAAAACTGTTTTTT | CASSLAGAGSNEKLFF
TRBJ1-5 | TRBD1 | . | TRBV19 | TGTGCCAGTAGGGTTGACAGGGTTAATCAGCCCCAGCATTTT | CASRVDRVNQPQHF
TRBJ2-1 | . | . | TRBV7-6 | TGTGCCAGCAGCTTTCTGGGTCGAACAAGGGGCCCCTACAATGAGCAGTTCTTC | CASSFLGRTRGPYNEQFF
TRBJ2-7 | . | . | TRBV4-1 | TGCGCCAGCAGCCGGGGGGCGTACTCCTACGAGCAGTACTTC | CASSRGAYSYEQYF
TRBJ2-4 | . | . | TRBV30 | TGTGCCTGGAGTGTTAGTGGGAGATTAGCCAAAAACATTCAGTACTTC | CAWSVSGRLAKNIQYF
TRBJ2-5 | TRBD2 | . | TRBV7-8 | TGTGCCAGCAGCTTAGGGGTAGCGGGCTCCCAAGAGACCCAGTACTTC | CASSLGVAGSQETQYF
TRBJ1-1 | . | . | TRBV9 | TGTGCCAGCACCCCTTCGAGGCGAGGCACTGAAGCTTTCTTT | CASTPSRRGTEAFF
TRBJ1-6 | TRBD1 | once | TRBV19 | TGTGCCAGTAGTGACAGGGGCTCCGGAGATAATTCACCCCTCCACTTT | CASSDRGSGDNSPLHF
TRBJ2-2 | TRBD2 | . | TRBV27 | TGTGCCAGCAGTGCCGGGACTAGCGGCAACACCGGGGAGCTGTTTTTT | CASSAGTSGNTGELFF
TRBJ2-3 | TRBD2 | . | TRBV4-3 | TGCGCCAGCAGCCAAGGTCGGGGTAGCGGGAGTGATACGCAGTATTTT | CASSQGRGSGSDTQYF
TRBJ1-1 | . | . | TRBV5-1 | TGCGCCAGCAGCTTGGGAGGGAGCCCTGAAGCTTTCTTT | CASSLGGSPEAFF
TRBJ1-2 | . | . | TRBV4-2 | TGTGCCAGCAGCCAAGTGGAGGGTAACTATGGCTACACCTTC | CASSQVEGNYGYTF
TRBJ1-6 | . | . | TRBV30 | TGTGCCTGGGGACCGGGACCCCAATCACCCCTCCACTTT | CAWGPGPQSPLHF
TRBJ2-6 | . | . | TRBV14 | TGTGCCAGCAGCCTCAGCAACTCTGGGGCCAACGTCCTGACTTTC | CASSLSNSGANVLTF
TRBJ1-2 | . | . | TRBV12-3/TRBV12-4 | TGTGCCAGCAGTTTTAGCCAGAACTATGGCTACACCTTC | CASSFSQNYGYTF